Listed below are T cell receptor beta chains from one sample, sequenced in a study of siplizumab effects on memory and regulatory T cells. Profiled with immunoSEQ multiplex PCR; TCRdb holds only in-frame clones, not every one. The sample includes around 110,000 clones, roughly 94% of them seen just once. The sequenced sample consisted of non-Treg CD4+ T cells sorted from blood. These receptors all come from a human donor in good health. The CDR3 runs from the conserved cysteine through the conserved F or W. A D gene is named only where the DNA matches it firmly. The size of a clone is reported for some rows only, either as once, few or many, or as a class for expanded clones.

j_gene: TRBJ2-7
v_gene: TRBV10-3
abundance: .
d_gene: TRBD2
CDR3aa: CAIGTSGGSYEQYF
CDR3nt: TGTGCCATCGGGACTAGCGGGGGGTCCTACGAGCAGTACTTC

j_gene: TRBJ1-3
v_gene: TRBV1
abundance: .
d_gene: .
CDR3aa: CTSSQVERSDSGNTIYF
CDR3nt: TGCACCAGCAGCCAAGTTGAACGCTCGGACTCTGGAAACACCATATATTTT

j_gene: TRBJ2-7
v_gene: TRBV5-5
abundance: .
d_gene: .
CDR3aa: CASSLAPKPEQYF
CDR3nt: TGTGCCAGCAGCTTGGCCCCTAAACCCGAGCAGTACTTC

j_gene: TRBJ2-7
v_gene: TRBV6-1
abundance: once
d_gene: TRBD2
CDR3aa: CASRELLAGGYEQYF
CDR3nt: TGTGCCAGCAGGGAACTCCTAGCGGGGGGTTACGAGCAGTACTTC

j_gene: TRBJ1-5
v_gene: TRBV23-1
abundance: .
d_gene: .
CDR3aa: CASGPTGSLCNQPQHF
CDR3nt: TGCGCCAGCGGCCCTACAGGGAGCCTCTGTAATCAGCCCCAGCATTTT

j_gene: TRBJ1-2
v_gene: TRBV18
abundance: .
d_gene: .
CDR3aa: CASRRGAGDYGYTF
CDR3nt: TGTGCCAGCCGTCGGGGGGCTGGTGACTATGGCTACACCTTC

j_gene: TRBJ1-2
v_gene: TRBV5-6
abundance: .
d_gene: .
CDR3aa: CASRGYGYTF
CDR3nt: TGTGCCAGCAGGGGCTATGGCTACACCTTC

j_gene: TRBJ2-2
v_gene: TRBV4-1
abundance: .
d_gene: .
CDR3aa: CASSRMGGHTGELFF
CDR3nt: TGCGCCAGCAGTCGAATGGGGGGCCACACCGGGGAGCTGTTTTTT

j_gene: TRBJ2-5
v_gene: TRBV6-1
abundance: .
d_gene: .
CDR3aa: CATCPRWSSQETQYF
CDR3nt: TGTGCCACTTGCCCGAGGTGGAGTTCCCAAGAGACCCAGTACTTC

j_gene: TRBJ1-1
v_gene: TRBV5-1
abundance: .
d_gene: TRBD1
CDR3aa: CASSVGQGVAEAFF
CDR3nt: TGCGCCAGCAGCGTGGGACAGGGTGTAGCTGAAGCTTTCTTT

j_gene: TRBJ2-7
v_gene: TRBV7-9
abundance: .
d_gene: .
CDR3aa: CASSTRGDSYEQYF
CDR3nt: TGTGCCAGCAGCACGAGGGGGGACTCCTACGAGCAGTACTTC

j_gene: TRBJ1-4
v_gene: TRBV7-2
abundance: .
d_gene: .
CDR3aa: CASSFRPGQVGEKLFF
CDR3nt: TGTGCCAGCAGCTTCCGACCCGGCCAAGTAGGCGAAAAACTGTTTTTT

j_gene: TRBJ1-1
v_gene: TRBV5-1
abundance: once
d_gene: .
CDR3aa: CASSADAEAFF
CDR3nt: TGCGCCAGCAGCGCCGACGCTGAAGCTTTCTTT

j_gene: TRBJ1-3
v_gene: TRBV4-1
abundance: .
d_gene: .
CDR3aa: CASSQEGSVVSGNTIYF
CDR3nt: TGCGCCAGCAGCCAAGAGGGGTCAGTCGTCTCTGGAAACACCATATATTTT

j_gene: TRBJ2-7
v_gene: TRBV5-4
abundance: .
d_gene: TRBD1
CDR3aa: CASSPQGGQGRDEQYF
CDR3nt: TGTGCCAGCAGCCCTCAGGGGGGACAGGGGCGGGACGAGCAGTACTTC

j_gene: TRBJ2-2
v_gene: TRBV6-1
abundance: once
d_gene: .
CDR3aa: CASIKGYDTGELFF
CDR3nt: TGTGCCAGCATTAAGGGGTACGACACCGGGGAGCTGTTTTTT

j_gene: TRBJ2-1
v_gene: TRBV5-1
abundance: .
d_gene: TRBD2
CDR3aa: CASSWVVAGDNEQFF
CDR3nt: TGCGCCAGCAGCTGGGTAGTAGCGGGGGACAATGAGCAGTTCTTC

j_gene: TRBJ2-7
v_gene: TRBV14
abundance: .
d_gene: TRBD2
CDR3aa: CASSRPGGFSYEQYF
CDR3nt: TGTGCCAGCAGCCGACCGGGGGGGTTTTCCTACGAGCAGTACTTC

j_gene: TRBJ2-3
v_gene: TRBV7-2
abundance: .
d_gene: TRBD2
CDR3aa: CASSITSGGAKDTQYF
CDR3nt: TGTGCCAGCAGCATCACTAGCGGGGGGGCTAAAGATACGCAGTATTTT

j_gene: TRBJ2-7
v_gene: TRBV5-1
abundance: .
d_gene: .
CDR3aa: CASSPTPTVSYEQYF
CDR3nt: TGCGCCAGCAGCCCCACACCGACAGTCTCCTACGAGCAGTACTTC

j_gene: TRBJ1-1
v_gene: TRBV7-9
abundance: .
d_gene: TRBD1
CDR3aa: CASSSGQMNTEAFF
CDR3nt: TGTGCCAGCAGCTCGGGACAGATGAACACTGAAGCTTTCTTT

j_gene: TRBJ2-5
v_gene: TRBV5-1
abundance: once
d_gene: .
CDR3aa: CASSSSGTQETQYF
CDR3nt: TGCGCCAGCAGCAGTTCCGGGACTCAAGAGACCCAGTACTTC

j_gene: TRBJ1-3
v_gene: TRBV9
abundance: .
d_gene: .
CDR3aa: CASSVAAGASSGNTIYF
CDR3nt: TGTGCCAGCAGCGTAGCGGCAGGGGCGAGCTCTGGAAACACCATATATTTT

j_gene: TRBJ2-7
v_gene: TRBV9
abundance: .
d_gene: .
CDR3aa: CASSVEGQGEQYF
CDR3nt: TGTGCCAGCAGCGTAGAGGGCCAGGGCGAGCAGTACTTC

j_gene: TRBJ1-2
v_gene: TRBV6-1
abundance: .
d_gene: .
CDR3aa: CASRDTSYGYTF
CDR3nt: TGTGCCAGCAGGGACACGAGCTATGGCTACACCTTC

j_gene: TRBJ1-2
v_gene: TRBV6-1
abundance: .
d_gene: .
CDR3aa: CASSADYGYTF
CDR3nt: TGTGCCAGCAGTGCTGACTATGGCTACACCTTC

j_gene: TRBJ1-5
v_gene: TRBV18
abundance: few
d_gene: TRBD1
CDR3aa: CASSQGTADQPQHF
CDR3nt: TGTGCCAGCTCACAGGGGACAGCGGATCAGCCCCAGCATTTT

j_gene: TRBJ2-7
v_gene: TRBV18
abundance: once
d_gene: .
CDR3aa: CASSTGRGSEQYF
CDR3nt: TGTGCCAGCTCCACAGGGAGAGGAAGCGAGCAGTACTTC

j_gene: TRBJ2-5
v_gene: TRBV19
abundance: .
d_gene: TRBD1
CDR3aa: CASSIGTGAETQYF
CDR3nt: TGTGCCAGTAGTATAGGGACAGGGGCAGAGACCCAGTACTTC

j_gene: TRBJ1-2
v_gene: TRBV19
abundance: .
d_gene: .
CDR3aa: CASKAGDLWDGYTF
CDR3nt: TGTGCCAGTAAGGCGGGGGATTTGTGGGATGGCTACACCTTC

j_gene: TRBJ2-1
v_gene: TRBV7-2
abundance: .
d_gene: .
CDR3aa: CASSLEGRAVNEQFF
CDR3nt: TGTGCCAGCAGCTTAGAGGGGCGCGCGGTTAATGAGCAGTTCTTC

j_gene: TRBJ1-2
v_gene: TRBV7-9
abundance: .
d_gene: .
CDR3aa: CASSLGGLLENYGYTF
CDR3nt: TGTGCCAGCAGCTTAGGAGGTTTATTAGAGAACTATGGCTACACCTTC

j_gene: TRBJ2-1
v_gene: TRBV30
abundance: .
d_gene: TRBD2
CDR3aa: CACRLAGYNEQFF
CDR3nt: TGTGCCTGCCGACTAGCGGGATACAATGAGCAGTTCTTC

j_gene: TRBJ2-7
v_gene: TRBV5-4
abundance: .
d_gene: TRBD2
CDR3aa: CASSLDPGGSYEQYF
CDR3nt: TGTGCCAGCAGCTTGGATCCGGGAGGATCCTACGAGCAGTACTTC

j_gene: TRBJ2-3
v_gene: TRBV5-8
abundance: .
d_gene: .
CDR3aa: CASSLPGTDTQYF
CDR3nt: TGTGCCAGCAGCTTGCCGGGCACAGATACGCAGTATTTT